This T cell receptor (beta chain) emerged from a study of read filtering for tumor transcriptome and immune sequencing. Study-level findings and limits: Correlation between methods rose after single-read clonotypes were removed.

From about 400 ng of RNA, a library with molecular barcoded alpha/delta and beta/gamma adaptors was made. TCRdb re-called the reads through MiXCR, storing one row per CDR3 protein. Of 100,000 to 150,000 distinct CDR3 sequences listed, 10% to 15% were seen once; the top ten hold approximately 11%. This clonotype occurred many times. Its antigen is currently unknown. The source material was a population of CD138-negative cells sorted from bone marrow. This receptor was identified in a donor aged 40 or over with multiple myeloma.

CDR3 sequence (DNA): TGTGCCAGCAGCCAAGTGTATGGACAGGCGAACACTGAAGCTTTCTTT. This codes for CASSQVYGQANTEAFF. This chain uses TRBV4-2 with TRBJ1-1; 7 bases are shared with TRBD1. This CDR3 spans 16 amino acids. V trimming: 1 base; J trimming: 1 base; junction bases outside the gene matches: 6. The germline CDR1 and CDR2 sequences are LGHNA and YNFKEQ.